This TCR beta chain was sequenced for a study of CD4 and CD8 cells across lung adenocarcinoma regions. Germline assignment: CDR1 SGHTA and CDR2 FQGNSA. This CDR3 is 14 amino acids long. Donors had localized lung adenocarcinoma, a non-small cell lung cancer. In its sample, this clonotype was seen once. A read error may account for a junction end that differs from germline. TCRdb recomputed calls from the PCR reads with MiXCR, one row per CDR3 protein. The sample consists of about 23,000 distinct CDR3 sequences, over 40% of them appearing once. This sequence originates from a male donor with lung adenocarcinoma. The CD4 and CD8 labels of this study may be unreliable. Sequencing used CD4+ T cells from the center of a lung tumor. The rearrangement links TRBV7-2 to TRBJ2-5, with 8 bases that match TRBD2. CDR3 sequence reads: CAGSGGRDQKTQYF. The CDR3 DNA sequence: TGTGCGGGGAGCGGGGGCCGTGACCAAAAGACTCAGTACTTC.